The next 16 T cell receptor beta chains were all read from a single sample in a study of blood T cell repertoires in COVID-19. Only in-frame clones appear in the TCRdb table, and some are missing; sequencing was by immunoSEQ multiplex PCR. The data show about 410,000 clones, with approximately 89% seen just once and 1.5% to 1.9% held by the top ten. Specimen: peripheral blood. The receptor source for this set is a woman aged 40 to 55 with COVID-19, enrolled during active disease.

This clone showed up just once. The chain combines TRBV27 with TRBJ2-7; D not certain. The CDR3 is 13 residues long. The V gene lost 6 bases and the J gene lost 0 bases, with 9 bases spanning the gap. Germline CDR1 MNHEY, CDR2 SMNVEV (reference sequence). This CDR3 reads CASSRTLSYEQYF. CDR3 nucleotide sequence: TGTGCCAGCAGCCGAACTCTCTCCTACGAGCAGTACTTC.

This clone was counted once. CDR3 sequence: CASSQDTGLSYEQYF. CDR3 DNA: TGTGCCAGCAGCCAAGATACAGGCCTGTCCTACGAGCAGTACTTC. V usage is TRBV14 and J usage is TRBJ2-7, with D perhaps TRBD1 (5 bases). The CDR3 extends over 15 amino acids. V gave up 0 bases and J gave up 1 base, with 10 bases separating them. CDR1 and CDR2 (germline): SGHDN, FVKESK.

V usage is TRBV28 and J usage is TRBJ2-7, with D unclear. Trimming shortened V by 7 bases and J by 0 bases, and 13 bases separated the two germline ends. CDR3 size: 14 residues. CDR1 and CDR2 (germline): MDHEN, SYDVKM. The CDR3 DNA reads TGTGCCAGCATAAGGAAGCCTAGCTCCTACGAGCAGTACTTC. Translating gives CASIRKPSSYEQYF.

The sample holds one count of this clone. DNA for the CDR3: TGTGCCAGCAGCCCAGCAAGGGAGACTTCGACCTACGAGCAGTACTTC. Its translation is CASSPARETSTYEQYF. The chain links TRBV7-2 to TRBJ2-7, with D maybe TRBD2 (5 bases). Germline CDR1 and CDR2: SGHTA and FQGNSA. This CDR3 spans 16 amino acids. V gave up 5 bases and J gave up 2 bases, with 19 bases separating them.

The chain is built from TRBV4-3 and TRBJ2-2; TRBD1 aligns across 7 bases. The CDR3 length is 17 residues. The junction had 4 bases not matched to a gene; V was cut back by 0 bases and J by 0 bases. Germline V lookup: CDR1 LGHNA, CDR2 YSLEER. The CDR3 sequence is CASSQELQGANTGELFF. CDR3 DNA: TGCGCCAGCAGCCAAGAATTGCAGGGGGCGAACACCGGGGAGCTGTTTTTT.

The DNA for the CDR3 is TGTGCCACGGGGCGGGGTGGCAGCGAGAACACTGAAGCTTTCTTT. Residues: CATGRGGSENTEAFF. The V gene is TRBV10-3, the J gene TRBJ1-1; D perhaps matches TRBD1 (5 bases). V lost 10 bases and J lost 1, with 19 bases in between. This CDR3 has 15 amino acids. CDR1 and CDR2 from the germline V gene are ENHRY and SYGVKD.

The V gene is TRBV5-1, the J gene TRBJ2-2, with TRBD1 matching 12 bases. V gave up 4 bases and J gave up 5 bases; unmatched junction bases: 3. The CDR3 sequence is 15 residues long. Per the germline V gene, CDR1 is SGHRS and CDR2 is YFSETQ. The CDR3: CASSEGQGATGELFF. The DNA of the CDR3 is TGCGCCAGCAGCGAGGGACAGGGGGCGACCGGGGAGCTGTTTTTT.

The genes are TRBV4-3 and TRBJ2-1; weak D call: TRBD1 (5 bases). V lost 4 bases and J lost 0, with 16 bases in between. The CDR3 runs 17 residues. CDR1 LGHNA and CDR2 YSLEER come from the germline V gene. The CDR3 sequence is CASSPSRATDSYNEQFF. The CDR3 nucleotides are TGCGCCAGCAGCCCCTCCAGGGCCACCGACTCCTACAATGAGCAGTTCTTC.

This clone was counted a few times. The gene calls are TRBV19 and TRBJ2-7; 7 positions match TRBD1. This CDR3 has 17 amino acids. The germline gives CDR1 LNHDA, CDR2 SQIVND (reference sequence). The junction had 20 bases not matched to a gene; V was cut back by 5 bases and J by 7 bases. The CDR3 is CASSSSRTGGLGEEQYF. The CDR3 bases are TGTGCCAGTAGTTCTAGCCGGACAGGCGGATTGGGAGAAGAGCAGTACTTC.

The CDR3 region is CASSEEDRMALEQYF. CDR3 DNA: TGTGCCAGCAGTGAAGAAGACAGGATGGCACTCGAGCAGTACTTC. The chain combines TRBV6-1 with TRBJ2-7, with D possibly TRBD1 on 6 matching bases. V gave up 1 base and J gave up 6 bases, with 16 bases separating them. The CDR3 spans 15 residues. Germline V gene lookup returns CDR1 MNHNS and CDR2 SASEGT.

The chain has TRBV19 and TRBJ2-4, with 7 positions matching TRBD2. This CDR3 is 14 amino acids long. Germline trimming cut 0 bases from V and 8 bases from J; bases unmatched to any gene: 4. CDR1 and CDR2 from the germline V gene are LNHDA and SQIVND (reference sequence). In DNA, the CDR3 is TGTGCCAGTAGTATAGAACGCGGGAGAGACATTCAGTACTTC. It translates to CASSIERGRDIQYF.

The V and J genes are TRBV29-1 and TRBJ2-3, with D maybe TRBD2 (6 bases). V dropped 1 base and J dropped 1 base, with 15 bases sitting between them. Germline lookup yields CDR1 SQVTM and CDR2 ANQGSEA. The CDR3 extends over 16 amino acids. The CDR3 DNA is TGCAGCGTTGAAGGGGTGAGGGCGGGACGCACAGATACGCAGTATTTT. Its protein is CSVEGVRAGRTDTQYF.

The table lists this clone with a few counts. The V and J genes are TRBV5-5 and TRBJ1-6; D possibly corresponds to TRBD1 (5 bases). V shed 4 bases and J shed 9 bases, with 20 bases lying between them. This CDR3 has 16 residues. Looked up from germline, CDR1 is SGHKS and CDR2 is YYEKEE (reference sequence). DNA of the CDR3: TGTGCCAGCAGCCTTCGCGCCCCAGGGTCCGGTTCACCCCTCCACTTT. This translates into CASSLRAPGSGSPLHF.

There are a few counts of this clone. The chain couples TRBV20-1 to TRBJ1-1, with D unclear. Germline CDR1 and CDR2: DFQATT and SNEGSKA (reference sequence). Trimming shortened V by 3 bases and J by 1 base, and 9 bases separated the two germline ends. The CDR3 extends over 13 amino acids. In DNA form, the CDR3 reads TGCAGTGCTAGTGCCCCAGGGAACACTGAAGCTTTCTTT. As protein: CSASAPGNTEAFF.

This chain links TRBV28 with TRBJ1-1, with D unclear. The V end lost 6 bases, the J end lost 7 bases, and 21 bases lay between the germline ends. The CDR3 has 15 amino acids. From germline, CDR1 is MDHEN and CDR2 SYDVKM. For the CDR3, the DNA is TGTGCCAGCAGCACTACCCTCCGCGGTAACCGTGAAGCTTTCTTT. It translates to CASSTTLRGNREAFF.

Note on this clone: This sample includes further DNA sequences coding for the same CDR3. This chain joins TRBV3-1 (or the pseudogene TRBV3-2) and TRBJ2-2; the D is unclear. This CDR3 is 14 amino acids long. Germline CDR1 reads LGHDT; CDR2 reads YNNKEL (reference sequence). Between the trimmed V and J ends, which lost 4 bases and 1 base, there was a span of 7 bases. CDR3 in amino acids: CASSPQVNTGELFF. The CDR3, as DNA: TGTGCCAGCAGCCCCCAGGTGAACACCGGGGAGCTGTTTTTT.